The 17 T cell receptor beta chains in this list originate from one sample, sequenced in a study of blood T cell repertoires in COVID-19. Data came from immunoSEQ multiplex PCR; TCRdb stores just in-frame clones and leaves some out. The data contain around 50,000 clones, around nine tenths of them seen just once; the ten biggest clones take up around a sixth. The specimen sequenced was peripheral blood. The receptors derive from a man aged 55 to 69 with active or convalescent COVID-19.

V gene TRBV4-2 combines with J gene TRBJ2-5, with 11 bases fitting TRBD2. Trimming removed 4 bases from V and 2 bases from J; junction bases left unmatched: 12. The germline V gene has CDR1 LGHNA and CDR2 YNFKEQ. The CDR3 runs 18 residues. The DNA of the CDR3 is TGTGCCAGCAGCCGAGGGGACGTAGCGGGGGGGCTTCAAGAGACCCAGTACTTC. As protein: CASSRGDVAGGLQETQYF.

The CDR3: CASSRTSGGFTDTQYF. The CDR3 DNA sequence: TGTGCCAGCAGCCGGACTAGCGGGGGGTTCACAGATACGCAGTATTTT. The chain links TRBV14 to TRBJ2-3, with 14 bases matching TRBD2. Germline V gene sequence: CDR1 SGHDN, CDR2 FVKESK. Trimming cost V 4 bases and J 2 bases; bases outside gene matches: 2. CDR3 length equals 16 residues.

The CDR3 nucleotides are TGCGCCAGCAGGCTAACGGGGGGCGCAGGGCGAGATGGCTACACCTTC. It codes for CASRLTGGAGRDGYTF. The chain uses TRBV5-1 and TRBJ1-2, with D possibly TRBD1 on 6 matching bases. V lost 5 bases to trimming and J lost 6 bases, with 23 bases between them. The CDR3 is made up of 16 amino acids. From germline, CDR1 is SGHRS and CDR2 YFSETQ.

The CDR3 spells CASSVVEGEQYF. CDR3 DNA: TGTGCCAGCAGCGTAGTGGAGGGGGAGCAGTACTTC. This chain uses TRBV9 with TRBJ2-7; possible D gene TRBD2, 6 bases. The CDR3 has 12 amino acids. CDR1 is SGDLS, CDR2 YYNGEE, per germline. V was pared by 0 bases and J by 7 bases, with 8 bases between. The whole variable domain, filled in from reference TRBV9 and TRBJ2-7, reads DSGVTQTPKHLITATGQRVTLRCSPRSGDLSVYWYQQSLDQGLQFLIQYYNGEERAKGNILERFSAQQFPDLHSELNLSSLELGDSALYFCASSVVEGEQYFGPGTRLTVT.

The chain couples TRBV7-2 to TRBJ1-3, with 7 bases matching TRBD1. V lost 5 bases and J lost 0; bases outside the gene matches: 7. The V gene's germline CDR1 is SGHTA and CDR2 FQGNSA. The CDR3 contains 16 residues. CDR3 protein: CASSPQGFSSGNTIYF. The DNA of the CDR3 is TGTGCCAGCAGCCCACAGGGGTTTTCCTCTGGAAACACCATATATTTT.

The chain is built from TRBV6-2 or TRBV6-3 and TRBJ1-1; D not certain. The CDR3 sequence is 15 residues long. The V gene's germline CDR1 is MNHEY and CDR2 SVGEGT. The V end lost 6 bases, the J end lost 0 bases, and 14 bases lay between the germline ends. The CDR3 DNA reads as TGTGCCAGCAGCCCCCACAGCGGGATGAACACTGAAGCTTTCTTT. Its translation: CASSPHSGMNTEAFF.

The V call is TRBV28, the J call TRBJ1-1; no firm D call. The V end was cut by 7 bases, the J end by 3 bases, with 6 bases between. This CDR3 has 11 amino acids. Germline loops: CDR1 MDHEN, CDR2 SYDVKM. The CDR3 loop reads CASTTYTEAFF. In nucleotides, the CDR3 is TGTGCCAGCACTACGTACACTGAAGCTTTCTTT.

The chain is built from TRBV2 and TRBJ1-2; no clear D gene. Germline CDR1 SNHLY, CDR2 FYNNEI. The CDR3 has 14 residues. Trimming cost V 6 bases and J 1 base, with 12 bases left between them. The CDR3 reads CASRWADHNYGYTF. CDR3 DNA: TGTGCCAGCAGATGGGCAGACCATAACTATGGCTACACCTTC. Drawing the rest from reference TRBV2 and TRBJ1-2, the complete variable domain is EPEVTQTPSHQVTQMGQEVILRCVPISNHLYFYWYRQILGQKVEFLVSFYNNEISEKSEIFDDQFSVERPDGSNFTLKIRSTKLEDSAMYFCASRWADHNYGYTFGSGTRLTVV.

The V and J genes are TRBV2 and TRBJ2-7; 7 bases are a match to TRBD1. Trimming at V came to 6 bases and at J to 2 bases, leaving 7 bases not matched to a gene. Germline CDR1 SNHLY, CDR2 FYNNEI. The CDR3 spans 14 residues. The CDR3 spells CASSASRGPYEQYF. Written as DNA, the CDR3 is TGTGCCAGCAGCGCTTCTAGGGGGCCCTACGAGCAGTACTTC.

This chain joins TRBV2 and TRBJ1-6; 7 bases agree with TRBD1. The V gene end was trimmed by 5 bases and the J gene end by 10 bases; junction bases not matched to a gene: 11. The length of the CDR3 is 15 residues. Germline V CDR1 and CDR2: SNHLY, FYNNEI. CDR3 sequence (DNA): TGTGCCAGCAGTCTCTCGAGCAGGGGGAGGTCACCCCTCCACTTT. This encodes CASSLSSRGRSPLHF.

The CDR3 here is CASSQDIGSTDTQYF. The CDR3 nucleotides are TGCGCCAGCAGCCAAGATATCGGGAGCACAGATACGCAGTATTTT. This chain links TRBV4-1 with TRBJ2-3; D remains ambiguous. The V gene's germline CDR1 is MGHRA and CDR2 YSYEKL. Trimming took 0 bases from V and 0 from J, leaving 7 bases between them. This CDR3 region has 15 residues.

The chain couples TRBV2 to TRBJ2-7; TRBD1 aligns across 9 bases. Germline trimming cut 7 bases from V and 2 bases from J; bases unmatched to any gene: 6. The CDR3 spans 14 residues. Germline CDR1 SNHLY, CDR2 FYNNEI. CDR3 sequence: CASKDRGFPYEQYF. In DNA form, the CDR3 reads TGTGCCAGCAAAGACAGGGGGTTCCCCTACGAGCAGTACTTC.

The V gene is TRBV30, the J gene TRBJ2-3; D perhaps matches TRBD1 (5 bases). V was shortened by 5 bases and J by 2 bases, with 17 bases between the two germline ends. Germline V CDR1 and CDR2: GTSNPN, SVGIG (reference sequence). This CDR3 region has 15 residues. This CDR3 is CAWGKGLGDTDTQYF. The CDR3 DNA is TGTGCCTGGGGGAAAGGGTTAGGGGACACAGATACGCAGTATTTT.

This clone was counted a single time. V and J are TRBV29-1 and TRBJ2-7, with 7 positions matching TRBD1. V was clipped by 7 bases and J by 0 bases; unmatched bases: 9. The CDR3 totals 14 residues. The germline gives CDR1 SQVTM, CDR2 ANQGSEA. CDR3 DNA: TGCAGCGCAACAGGGGCCGAACTCTCCTACGAGCAGTACTTC. Its protein product is CSATGAELSYEQYF.

This clone has a single count. V and J are TRBV5-1 and TRBJ2-1; 8 positions agree with TRBD1. The CDR3 spans 15 residues. V lost 2 bases and J lost 6; bases outside the gene matches: 7. In germline, CDR1 is SGHRS, CDR2 YFSETQ. DNA for the CDR3: TGCGCCAGCAGCTTTCGGGACAGGCGCCTCAATGAGCAGTTCTTC. It codes for CASSFRDRRLNEQFF. The full variable domain, in which reference TRBV5-1 and TRBJ2-1 provide the parts outside the CDR3, is KAGVTQTPRYLIKTRGQQVTLSCSPISGHRSVSWYQQTPGQGLQFLFEYFSETQRNKGNFPGRFSGRQFSNSRSEMNVSTLELGDSALYLCASSFRDRRLNEQFFGPGTRLTVL.

The rearrangement links TRBV10-3 to TRBJ1-5; 11 positions match TRBD1. The germline gives CDR1 ENHRY, CDR2 SYGVKD. V was clipped by 7 bases and J by 7 bases; unmatched bases: 3. This CDR3 has 13 amino acids. The CDR3 reads CAIKGQGGQPQHF. The DNA of the CDR3 is TGTGCCATCAAGGGACAGGGGGGACAGCCCCAGCATTTT.

This clone has only one observation. This chain connects TRBV6-2 or TRBV6-3 to TRBJ2-6; D gene unclear. Per germline, CDR1 MNHEY and CDR2 SVGEGT. This CDR3 spans 15 amino acids. Trimming stripped 3 bases from V and 0 bases from J, with 6 bases between. The DNA for the CDR3 is TGTGCCAGCAGTTATTACTACTCTGGGGCCAACGTCCTGACTTTC. Its translation is CASSYYYSGANVLTF.